These T cell receptor beta chains were read from a single sample in a study of blood T cell repertoires in COVID-19. Here immunoSEQ multiplex PCR was the method, and the copy in TCRdb shows in-frame clones only, minus some. The table has some 520,000 clones, nearly 90% seen once; the top ten hold approximately 0.9%. Input material: peripheral blood. The receptors were sampled from a young man with COVID-19, enrolled during active disease. Both conserved end residues are part of each CDR3. D genes are given only for firm matches. Size is stated for part of the rows, as once, few or many counts, or as a class when the clone is expanded.

d_gene	abundance	j_gene	v_gene	CDR3aa	CDR3nt
NA	NA	TRBJ2-4	TRBV7-9	CASSLESGKNIQYF	TGTGCCAGCAGCTTAGAGTCAGGGAAAAACATTCAGTACTTC
NA	NA	TRBJ2-7	TRBV21-1	CASSSQTSGRGHEQYF	TGTGCCAGCAGCTCTCAGACTAGCGGGAGGGGACACGAGCAGTACTTC
NA	NA	TRBJ1-5	TRBV5-1	CASSLVGGTGQPQHF	TGCGCCAGCAGCTTGGTGGGGGGGACGGGTCAGCCCCAGCATTTT
NA	once	TRBJ1-6	TRBV11-2	CASSLGQRGSLSPLHF	TGTGCCAGCAGCTTAGGCCAGAGAGGGAGTCTGTCACCCCTCCACTTT
TRBD1	NA	TRBJ1-1	TRBV7-3	CASSLGQVNTEAFF	TGTGCCAGCAGCCTCGGACAGGTGAACACTGAAGCTTTCTTT
NA	few	TRBJ1-3	TRBV30	CAWSRRIQDSGNTIYF	TGTGCCTGGAGTCGGCGTATTCAGGACTCTGGAAACACCATATATTTT
TRBD1	NA	TRBJ2-7	TRBV2	CASSPHDRAYEQYF	TGTGCCAGCAGTCCGCACGACAGGGCCTACGAGCAGTACTTC
NA	NA	TRBJ2-7	TRBV11-2	CASSLGQEYYEQYF	TGTGCCAGCAGCTTAGGACAGGAGTACTACGAGCAGTACTTC
NA	NA	TRBJ1-5	TRBV6-5	CASSIQGFQPQHF	TGTGCCAGCAGTATTCAGGGTTTTCAGCCCCAGCATTTT
TRBD2	NA	TRBJ2-3	TRBV3-1/TRBV3-2	CASSQGPLAGTTDTQYF	TGTGCCAGCAGCCAAGGACCACTAGCGGGGACCACAGATACGCAGTATTTT
TRBD1	NA	TRBJ2-7	TRBV7-9	CASSSGTGKEQYF	TGTGCCAGCAGCTCCGGGACAGGGAAGGAGCAGTACTTC
TRBD1	NA	TRBJ1-2	TRBV25-1	CASRDSRDSYGYTF	TGTGCCAGCAGAGACTCCCGGGACAGTTATGGCTACACCTTC